This TCR beta chain was identified during a study of blood T cell repertoires in COVID-19. Study details: COVID-19 samples, acute and convalescent, were from the United States, Italy and Spain. From T cells, B-cell-depleted T cells, or PBMCs came the material, which was cDNA or gDNA.

The V gene end was trimmed by 7 bases and the J gene end by 6 bases; junction bases not matched to a gene: 7. The CDR3 has 14 amino acids. CDR1 SNHLY and CDR2 FYNNEI come from the germline V gene. In the authors' methods: For nucleated cells, counts were estimated from reference gene primer amplification. The data were produced by immunoSEQ multiplex PCR, yet TCRdb's version contains in-frame clones alone and is incomplete. For V, J and clone size, that table is used; D and trimming come from the DNA. The sample contains 150,000 or so clones, 70% to 90% of which appear only once. V usage is TRBV2 and J usage is TRBJ2-2, with 8 bases aligning to TRBD1. The source of this sequence is a man younger than 35 with acute or convalescent COVID-19. The specimen was peripheral blood. CDR3 amino acids: CASKMRTGSGELFF. The CDR3, as DNA: TGTGCCAGCAAAATGCGGACAGGGTCCGGGGAGCTGTTTTTT.